The entry below describes one T cell receptor (beta chain). The antigen remains unidentified. Profiling relied on immunoSEQ multiplex PCR, and the TCRdb table lists in-frame clones only, not all of them. The data contain 12,000 or so clones, about a quarter of them seen just once; the ten biggest clones take up roughly 19%. Treatment denoted: randomized to nivolumab then ipilimumab (arm A) or the reverse (arm B). These data come from a study of sequential checkpoint blockade in melanoma. Study-wide context: DNA from 91 pretreatment tumor samples underwent TCRβ immunosequencing. After nivolumab or ipilimumab alone, about 20 patients had week-13 rebiopsies.

The study's findings and limits: In arm A, pretreatment tumor clonality was associated with response. Rising tumor T-cell fraction and clonality meant about 30 times likelier benefit.

Germline assignment: CDR1 SGHNT and CDR2 YENEEA. Germline trimming cut 3 bases from V and 5 bases from J; bases unmatched to any gene: 6. The CDR3 contains 16 residues. This chain links TRBV11-3 with TRBJ2-3, with 12 bases lining up with TRBD2. The receptor was derived from a human donor with melanoma. Sample: tumor tissue (inferred from file names), taken from a patient given nivolumab and ipilimumab in sequence. The CDR3 loop is CASSFSSGGAIDTQYF. The CDR3 bases are TGTGCCAGCAGCTTCTCTAGCGGGGGGGCCATAGATACGCAGTATTTT.